The 17 T cell receptor beta chains reported below all come from one sample, sequenced in a study of T-cell memory formation after mild COVID-19. TCRdb ran MiXCR on the 5' RACE reads and lists one entry per CDR3 protein. The profile covers some 350,000 distinct CDR3 sequences, with approximately 12% appearing a single time and about a fifth taken by the ten largest. Sequences were obtained from PBMCs or a T cell subset sorted from them (not recorded which). All receptors come from a young man who had mild COVID-19 (a few samples of this study predate the infection). Cell type and time point are not known.

About this clonotype itself: The conserved phenylalanine or tryptophan is not found at the CDR3 terminus, so this likely reflects a read error. V and J are TRBV30 and TRBJ1-2; D is undetermined. The V end was cut by 2 bases, the J end by 5 bases, with 9 bases between. CDR3 length: 12 amino acids. Germline V lookup: CDR1 GTSNPN, CDR2 SVGIG (reference sequence). The CDR3 nucleotides read TGTGCCTGGAGTCCCCATTCGTATGGCTACACCTTA. Translation: CAWSPHSYGYTL.

CDR3 nucleotides: TGCAGCGTTGAAGATCTTCGGCAGGGGGCAACTAATGAAAAACTGTTTTTT. Its translation is CSVEDLRQGATNEKLFF. The chain combines TRBV29-1 with TRBJ1-4; TRBD1 matches at 7 bases. Trimming at V came to 0 bases and at J to 0 bases, leaving 7 bases not matched to a gene. CDR3 size: 17 residues. The V gene's germline CDR1 is SQVTM and CDR2 ANQGSEA.

The chain carries TRBV4-2 and TRBJ1-1; D gene unclear. Trimming shortened V by 3 bases and J by 0 bases, and 8 bases separated the two germline ends. This CDR3 has 14 amino acids. Germline assignment: CDR1 LGHNA and CDR2 YNFKEQ. The CDR3: CASSQLVLNTEAFF. The CDR3 DNA reads TGTGCCAGCAGCCAGCTAGTACTGAACACTGAAGCTTTCTTT.

V gene TRBV7-8 combines with J gene TRBJ1-4; 7 bases map to TRBD1. CDR1 and CDR2 from the germline V gene are SGHVS and FQNEAQ. With 5 bases clipped from V and 9 bases from J, the junction kept 6 bases outside the gene matches. This CDR3 has 13 residues. The CDR3 DNA sequence: TGTGCCAGCAGCACCCGACAGGGCCAAAAACTGTTTTTT. Translation gives CASSTRQGQKLFF.

Many counts were recorded for this clonotype. The chain recombines TRBV7-2 with TRBJ2-7; D is uncertain. Germline CDR1 is SGHTA and CDR2 is FQGNSA. CDR3 length equals 13 residues. Trimming shortened V by 1 base and J by 4 bases, and 8 bases separated the two germline ends. The CDR3 DNA is TGTGCCAGCAGCTTAGGGGTTCGATACGAGCAGTACGTC. This translates into CASSLGVRYEQYV.

The rearrangement joins TRBV2 to TRBJ2-7; possibly TRBD1 or TRBD2 for D (5 bases each). V shed 0 bases and J shed 7 bases, with 13 bases lying between them. CDR3 size: 14 residues. Germline V gene data show CDR1 as SNHLY and CDR2 as FYNNEI. CDR3 in amino acids: CASSEAGTLLEQYF. The CDR3, as DNA: TGTGCCAGCAGTGAAGCGGGGACCCTCCTGGAGCAGTACTTC. Looking up the rest from reference TRBV2 and TRBJ2-7 gives the full variable domain: EPEVTQTPSHQVTQMGQEVILRCVPISNHLYFYWYRQILGQKVEFLVSFYNNEISEKSEIFDDQFSVERPDGSNFTLKIRSTKLEDSAMYFCASSEAGTLLEQYFGPGTRLTVT.

This chain joins TRBV6-5 and TRBJ2-3; 12 bases fit TRBD2. This CDR3 has 13 residues. V lost 8 bases to trimming and J lost 6 bases; unmatched junction nucleotides: 3. Per the germline V gene, CDR1 is MNHEY and CDR2 is SVGAGI. In nucleotides, the CDR3 is TGTGCCAGCGGACTAGCGGGGACCGATACGCAGTATTTT. It codes for CASGLAGTDTQYF.

This clonotype appeared a few times. The chain has TRBV6-2 or TRBV6-3 and TRBJ2-5; 7 bases line up with TRBD1. CDR3 length: 15 amino acids. Germline V lookup: CDR1 MNHEY, CDR2 SVGEGT. Trimming removed 4 bases from V and 5 bases from J; junction bases left unmatched: 10. For the CDR3, the DNA is TGTGCCAGCAGTTGGCCGACAGGGCTTCGGGAGACCCAGTACTTC. As protein: CASSWPTGLRETQYF.

The rearrangement joins TRBV12-3 or TRBV12-4 to TRBJ2-2; D is perhaps TRBD2 (5 bases). The V end lost 7 bases, the J end lost 5 bases, and 17 bases lay between the germline ends. The CDR3 extends over 15 amino acids. CDR3 sequence reads: CASIRVEEATGELFF. Written as DNA, the CDR3 is TGTGCCAGCATCCGCGTCGAGGAGGCAACCGGGGAGCTGTTTTTT.

This clonotype came up a few times. This chain links TRBV4-1 with TRBJ1-3; 7 bases align to TRBD1. Per the germline V gene, CDR1 is MGHRA and CDR2 is YSYEKL. CDR3 size: 15 residues. V lost 4 bases, J lost 1 base, and 4 bases stayed unmatched. The CDR3 reads CASSRQGVSGNTIYF. The CDR3 DNA is TGCGCCAGCAGCCGACAGGGCGTATCTGGAAACACCATATATTTT.

This clonotype has a single count. The chain joins TRBV20-1 to TRBJ2-5; 11 bases are a match to TRBD2. Trimming removed 7 bases from V and 5 bases from J; junction bases left unmatched: 9. Germline CDR1 is DFQATT and CDR2 is SNEGSKA (reference sequence). This CDR3 is 14 amino acids long. CDR3 amino acids: CSGLAGPPWETQYF. CDR3 DNA sequence: TGCAGTGGACTAGCGGGGCCCCCGTGGGAGACCCAGTACTTC.

A note on this clonotype: One base away lies a much larger clone, so this may be a sequencing read error. This chain connects TRBV2 to TRBJ2-5, with TRBD1 as a possible D gene (5 bases). The CDR3 has 13 amino acids. Trimming removed 3 bases at V and 1 base at J, with 6 bases between. The germline V gene encodes CDR1 SNHLY and CDR2 FYNNEI. The CDR3 protein is CASSDRAQETQYF. CDR3 nucleotides: TGTGCCAGCAGTGACAGGGCCCAAGAGACCCAGTACTTC.

This clonotype was recorded many times. The chain has TRBV12-3 or TRBV12-4 and TRBJ2-7, with D possibly matching TRBD1 (5 bases). The CDR3 loop spans 15 amino acids. V lost 4 bases and J lost 2, with 15 bases in between. The CDR3 reads CASSSHQTATYEQYF. The CDR3 DNA reads TGTGCCAGCAGTTCCCACCAGACAGCGACCTACGAGCAGTACTTC.

The chain's CDR3 is CASSLGAGAYEQYV. The CDR3 DNA follows: TGTGCCAGCAGCTTAGGTGCCGGAGCCTACGAGCAGTACGTC. The rearrangement uses TRBV7-9 and TRBJ2-7; D gene ambiguous. This CDR3 has 14 residues. Germline V CDR1 and CDR2: SEHNR, FQNEAQ (reference sequence). V gave up 1 base and J gave up 2 bases, with 9 bases separating them.

The chain is built from TRBV29-1 and TRBJ2-2; D unclear. V dropped 2 bases and J dropped 10 bases, with 8 bases sitting between them. The CDR3 consists of 11 residues. The germline V gene has CDR1 SQVTM and CDR2 ANQGSEA. The CDR3 DNA sequence: TGCAGCGTTGAAATGAGAGCGGAGCTGTTTTTT. Amino acids: CSVEMRAELFF.

This clonotype came up many times. The chain recombines TRBV4-1 with TRBJ2-3, with 7 bases aligning to TRBD1. Losses at the gene ends were 0 bases for V and 3 bases for J; bases not matched to a gene: 6. There are 16 residues in the CDR3. Germline lookup yields CDR1 MGHRA and CDR2 YSYEKL. The CDR3 region has the DNA TGCGCCAGCAGCCAAGAAACAGGGGTCTCAACAGATACGCAGTATTTT. Translating it yields CASSQETGVSTDTQYF.

The chain employs TRBV28 and TRBJ2-1; the match to TRBD1 covers 8 bases. Looked up from germline, CDR1 is MDHEN and CDR2 is SYDVKM. J was trimmed by 5 bases and V by 4 bases; bases with no gene match: 7. The CDR3 runs to 15 residues. The CDR3 here is CASSSSGTGNNEQFF. The DNA of the CDR3 is TGTGCCAGCAGTTCATCCGGGACAGGAAACAATGAGCAGTTCTTC.